The sequence of this T cell receptor (beta chain) was determined in a study of OX40 agonist ivuxolimab in advanced cancers. Looking at the study overall: Ivuxolimab, which targeted the costimulatory receptor OX40 (CD134), was an agonistic, fully human IgG2 monoclonal antibody. Intravenous ivuxolimab was administered to patients every 2 weeks at six dose levels: 0.01, 0.1, 0.3, 1.5, 3 and 10 mg/kg. Among the approximately 50 dose-escalation patients, about 20 had hepatocellular carcinoma, around 15 melanoma, 9 renal cell carcinoma and 9 head and neck cancer. In the dose-escalation cohort, 65% to 90% of patients were male, and the mean age was around 60 years, with a range of roughly 23 to 85. Prior anti-PD-1, anti-PD-L1 or anti-CTLA-4 therapy was permitted, and checkpoint inhibitors had been received by roughly two fifths of dose-escalation patients. Partial responses occurred in three dose-escalation patients, of whom one had hepatocellular carcinoma and two had cutaneous melanoma. The point of sequencing TCRbeta in the periphery was to test whether ivuxolimab changed TCR sequence diversity and drove clonal T-cell expansion. The paper describes the monotherapy dose-escalation part (N ≈ 52 patients) of the phase I trial of ivuxolimab.

The cysteine opens and the phenylalanine closes a CDR3 of 15 amino acids. Left in the record is the CDR3 DNA by itself, 45 bases read in frame from the first base. V is pared back by 1 base and J by 0 bases, with 10 bases lying between the germline termini. General conclusions and limits of the study: After ivuxolimab, CD8+ T cells had more expanded clones than CD4+ T cells on average. At doses of 0.1 to 3.0 mg/kg, clonal expansion of both CD4+ and CD8+ T cells in blood was seen between baseline and week 6. In partial responders in the 0.1-3.0 mg/kg groups, normalized peripheral clonal expansion was found to be among the lowest, especially among CD8+ T cells. Low levels of normalized T-cell clonal expansion were also seen in some nonresponding patients. The antigen specificity of the peripheral T cells that underwent clonal expansion was not determined.

Of note for this clone: The antigen this receptor binds is unknown. One base away there is no much larger clone; base qualities are not given.

Genomic DNA was isolated from the sorted cells so that the TCRbeta CDR3 region could be sequenced. The immunoSEQ Assay was used for sequencing of TCRbeta CDR3 regions. TCRdb carries this immuneACCESS record with in-frame sequences only. Its versions omit some clonotypes, under half of them owing to an unresolved V gene in the studies checked, with the rest unexplained. The sample includes 82,000 or so clones, with approximately 90% observed a single time. The top ten hold 0.95% to 1.2% of the sample. The trial excluded patients who had a history of autoimmune disease or who were on systemic immunosuppression. In every dose cohort, peripheral blood was drawn for TCR sequencing at baseline, cycle 4 day 1, and cycle 7 day 1. Samples came from an open-label, multicenter, first-in-human phase I dose-escalation trial of ivuxolimab. Adults with locally advanced or metastatic melanoma, renal cell, hepatocellular, or head and neck squamous cell carcinoma were enrolled in the trial. CD4+ and CD8+ T cells were sorted separately from peripheral blood before TCR sequencing.

The starting material was CD4+ or CD8+ T cells sorted from blood, obtained in a trial of the OX40 agonist ivuxolimab. This clonotype was obtained from an adult with an advanced solid tumor such as melanoma, head and neck, liver or kidney cancer. The sequence is built from TRBV5-3 and TRBJ1-1, and the D gene may be TRBD1, 5 bases matching. TRBV5-3 carries the ORF label, with uncertain function. The DNA is TGTGCCAGAAGCTTGCTCATACAGGTGAACACTGAAGCTTTCTTT. Its product reads: CARSLLIQVNTEAFF.